One sample yielded the 24 T cell receptor beta chains listed below, sequenced in a study of T cell repertoires in cytomegalovirus infection (dated 2019 in TCRdb). For sequencing, an Illumina HiSeq 1500 was employed. TCRdb handled the public reads itself, with Q25 trimming in fastp and clone calling in MiXCR, and kept productive beta chains. Rows are unified per CDR3 protein, each entry keeping the most common DNA and genes. Here the sample has more than 200,000 distinct CDR3 sequences; approximately 9.1% occur a single time. About 15% of the sample is taken by the ten largest. Sample: PBMCs. These receptors all stem from a human donor in good health (CMV status not recorded). Some clones in this sample may be carry-over from other donors' samples.

Ten or more counts support this clonotype. This chain joins TRBV20-1 and TRBJ1-6, with D unresolved. The CDR3 spans 15 residues. V was pared by 0 bases and J by 9 bases, with 15 bases between. CDR1 and CDR2 from the germline V gene are DFQATT and SNEGSKA (reference sequence). CDR3 nucleotide sequence: TGCAGTGCTAGAGATACTCCAGGCGAGAGTTCACCCCTCCACTTT. Encoded protein: CSARDTPGESSPLHF.

CDR3 region: CSAPRQGETQYF. The CDR3 DNA sequence: TGCAGTGCCCCTAGACAGGGAGAGACCCAGTACTTC. The chain joins TRBV20-1 to TRBJ2-5, with 7 bases aligning to TRBD1. V lost 6 bases, J lost 4 bases, and 5 bases stayed unmatched. The CDR3 consists of 12 residues. The germline V gene encodes CDR1 DFQATT and CDR2 SNEGSKA (reference sequence).

This clonotype was counted at least ten times. V usage is TRBV25-1 and J usage is TRBJ2-3; D tentatively fits TRBD1 or TRBD2 (5 bases each). V was clipped by 8 bases and J by 4 bases, with 16 bases between them. In germline, CDR1 is MGHDK, CDR2 SYGVNS. The CDR3 has 14 residues. The CDR3 DNA reads TGTGCCAGCCATCCCCGGGGACGCGCAGATACGCAGTATTTT. It encodes CASHPRGRADTQYF.

Many counts were recorded for this clonotype. The rearrangement uses TRBV7-8 and TRBJ1-1; perhaps TRBD1 as D (6 bases). The germline V and J ends were trimmed by 4 bases and 4 bases, with 13 bases remaining between them. CDR3 length: 14 residues. Germline loops: CDR1 SGHVS, CDR2 FQNEAQ. CDR3 in DNA: TGTGCCAGCAGCTCACAGGGCTATTTCACTGAAGCTTTCTTT. Translation gives CASSSQGYFTEAFF.

The sample holds a few counts of this clonotype. The genes are TRBV12-3 or TRBV12-4 and TRBJ1-1, with D maybe TRBD1 (5 bases). Trimming took 3 bases from V and 1 from J, leaving 12 bases between them. CDR3 length equals 15 residues. In nucleotides, the CDR3 is TGTGCCAGCAGTTTCGGGGGGGGGAGGAACACTGAAGCTTTCTTT. It specifies CASSFGGGRNTEAFF.

This clonotype was detected ten times or more. This sequence joins TRBV7-2 and TRBJ1-2, with D perhaps TRBD1 (6 bases). The V gene lost 5 bases and the J gene lost 5 bases, with 15 bases spanning the gap. Germline CDR1 and CDR2: SGHTA and FQGNSA. This CDR3 is built from 14 residues. CDR3 bases: TGTGCCAGCAGCCCACCCCAAGGGGGATATGGCTACACCTTC. Its protein product is CASSPPQGGYGYTF.

This clonotype was recorded at least ten times. The chain joins TRBV7-2 to TRBJ2-7; 7 nucleotides line up with TRBD1. The trim removed 4 bases at V and 5 bases at J, leaving 8 bases unmatched. Germline V lookup: CDR1 SGHTA, CDR2 FQGNSA. This CDR3 spans 14 amino acids. CDR3 region: CASSSQGVKDEQYF. For the CDR3, the DNA is TGTGCCAGCAGCTCCCAGGGGGTCAAGGACGAGCAGTACTTC.

This clonotype came up many times. The chain links TRBV7-2 to TRBJ2-4; D is unresolved. Trimming left V 4 bases short and J 2 bases short, with 0 bases between. The V gene's germline CDR1 is SGHTA and CDR2 FQGNSA. The CDR3 extends over 11 amino acids. CDR3 protein: CASSSKNIQYF. The CDR3 DNA is TGTGCCAGCAGCTCCAAAAACATTCAGTACTTC.

There are many counts of this clonotype. This chain joins TRBV28 and TRBJ1-6; no clear D. The CDR3 has 15 residues. V lost 3 bases, J lost 10 bases, and 16 bases lay in between. CDR1 is MDHEN, CDR2 SYDVKM, per germline. For the CDR3, the DNA is TGTGCCAGCAGTTTTGGCCCCAGTGTAAACTCACCCCTCCACTTT. Protein product: CASSFGPSVNSPLHF.

V gene TRBV7-9 combines with J gene TRBJ1-1, with TRBD1 matching over 9 bases. The CDR3 sequence is 15 residues long. The germline V gene has CDR1 SEHNR and CDR2 FQNEAQ (reference sequence). J gave up 1 base and V 5 bases, and 5 bases lay outside the gene matches. The CDR3 here is CASSARTGANTEAFF. CDR3 bases: TGTGCCAGCAGCGCACGGACAGGGGCGAACACTGAAGCTTTCTTT.

The table lists this clonotype with a few counts. This chain joins TRBV2 and TRBJ1-5, with 7 bases fitting TRBD1. The CDR3 loop spans 15 amino acids. Losses at the gene ends were 3 bases for V and 3 bases for J; bases not matched to a gene: 5. In germline, CDR1 is SNHLY, CDR2 FYNNEI. This CDR3 reads CASSETGSANQPQHF. DNA of the CDR3: TGTGCCAGCAGTGAGACAGGGAGCGCCAATCAGCCCCAGCATTTT.

This clonotype was picked up many times. The chain employs TRBV28 and TRBJ2-7, with D possibly matching TRBD1 (5 bases). The CDR3 spans 13 residues. The V gene's germline CDR1 is MDHEN and CDR2 SYDVKM. Trimming took 3 bases from V and 9 from J, leaving 15 bases between them. The CDR3 sequence: CASSFGYGAAQYF. The DNA of the CDR3 is TGTGCCAGCAGTTTCGGTTATGGGGCGGCGCAGTACTTC.

The chain links TRBV5-1 to TRBJ1-1, with D perhaps TRBD1 (6 bases). CDR3 size: 15 residues. Trimming shortened V by 0 bases and J by 4 bases, and 13 bases separated the two germline ends. Germline V gives CDR1 SGHRS, CDR2 YFSETQ. The CDR3 DNA sequence: TGCGCCAGCAGCTTGGAATGGGGGGCAGGCACTGAAGCTTTCTTT. This codes for CASSLEWGAGTEAFF.

On this clonotype itself: This could be a read error, since a much larger clone is one nucleotide away. The conserved closing phenylalanine or tryptophan is absent in this CDR3, likely reflecting a read error. The chain uses TRBV2 and TRBJ2-3; D call uncertain. This CDR3 has 13 residues. Looked up from germline, CDR1 is SNHLY and CDR2 is FYNNEI. Trimming cost V 5 bases and J 2 bases, with 8 bases left between them. The CDR3 nucleotides read TGTGCCAGCAGTCAAGAGCACACAGATACGCAGTATTAT. Protein product: CASSQEHTDTQYY.

Ten or more counts support this clonotype. This sequence joins TRBV7-2 and TRBJ2-3; D not certain. Germline V lookup: CDR1 SGHTA, CDR2 FQGNSA. V was pared by 4 bases and J by 1 base, with 12 bases between. The CDR3 loop spans 15 amino acids. The CDR3 region is CASSSYSQGTDTQYF. CDR3 sequence (DNA): TGTGCCAGCAGCTCCTATAGCCAGGGCACAGATACGCAGTATTTT.

The chain combines TRBV6-5 with TRBJ1-1; 9 bases agree with TRBD1. V was pared by 6 bases and J by 5 bases, with 16 bases of the junction left unmatched. CDR3 length: 17 residues. CDR1 is MNHEY and CDR2 is SVGAGI in the germline V gene. Here the CDR3 DNA reads TGTGCCAGCAGATCGGATTACAGGGGGCCCAGGGGGACTGAAGCTTTCTTT. It yields the protein CASRSDYRGPRGTEAFF.

This clonotype was seen repeatedly, ten times or more. The rearrangement joins TRBV11-2 to TRBJ1-2; tentative D call: TRBD1 (5 bases). The CDR3 consists of 16 residues. Germline V CDR1 and CDR2: SGHAT, FQNNGV. V was shortened by 3 bases and J by 2 bases, with 16 bases between the two germline ends. CDR3 coding DNA: TGTGCCAGCAGCTTGGGTGCGGGGCCAGGGAACTATGGCTACACCTTC. It translates to CASSLGAGPGNYGYTF.

This clonotype was counted many times. The rearrangement uses TRBV7-2 and TRBJ2-1, with TRBD2 as a possible D gene (6 bases). Germline lookup yields CDR1 SGHTA and CDR2 FQGNSA. V shed 5 bases and J shed 2 bases, with 13 bases lying between them. There are 15 residues in the CDR3. As DNA, the CDR3 is TGTGCCAGCAGCGTGGGGGGAACTACCTACAATGAGCAGTTCTTC. Translation gives CASSVGGTTYNEQFF.

This clonotype was seen at least ten times. CDR3 in amino acids: CASSQGVGRGSYEQYF. The CDR3 DNA reads TGCGCCAGCAGCCAAGGGGTAGGCAGGGGATCCTACGAGCAGTACTTC. The J gene is TRBJ2-7, the V gene TRBV4-3; D is possibly TRBD1 (6 bases). V gave up 1 base and J gave up 1 base, with 14 bases separating them. The CDR3 length is 16 residues. The germline V gene has CDR1 LGHNA and CDR2 YSLEER.

The CDR3 DNA sequence: TGTGCCAGCAGGACCGGGACAGGGAGGAATGAGCAGTTCTTC. Residues: CASRTGTGRNEQFF. The chain is built from TRBV12-3 or TRBV12-4 and TRBJ2-1; 9 bases are shared with TRBD1. The CDR3 runs to 14 residues. With 6 bases clipped from V and 7 bases from J, the junction kept 7 bases outside the gene matches.

In this sample, this clonotype turned up many times. This chain uses TRBV11-2 with TRBJ2-7, with D unresolved. V was cut by 4 bases and J by 1 base, with 14 bases left in between. The CDR3 contains 15 residues. Germline loops: CDR1 SGHAT, CDR2 FQNNGV. The CDR3 DNA reads as TGTGCCAGCAGCTCATCGCAATGGCCTTCCTACGAGCAGTACTTC. Its translation: CASSSSQWPSYEQYF.

V is TRBV5-1 and J is TRBJ1-2, with TRBD1 identical over 8 bases. The CDR3 runs 14 residues. V trimming: 6 bases; J trimming: 6 bases; junction bases outside the gene matches: 10. Germline CDR1 SGHRS, CDR2 YFSETQ. The CDR3 region has the DNA TGCGCCAGCACCAGGGCCGGGACAGGACATGGCTACACCTTC. Its translation is CASTRAGTGHGYTF.

This clonotype was observed many times. This chain connects TRBV7-9 to TRBJ1-2; a weak D match, TRBD1 (6 bases). CDR3 size: 14 residues. Between the trimmed V and J ends, which lost 6 bases and 4 bases, there was a span of 15 bases. Germline CDR1 SEHNR, CDR2 FQNEAQ (reference sequence). The CDR3 is CASSPPGATYGYTF. Written as DNA, the CDR3 is TGTGCCAGCAGTCCCCCAGGGGCTACCTATGGCTACACCTTC.

This clonotype was detected a few times. V gene TRBV15 combines with J gene TRBJ1-2; a weak D match, TRBD1 (6 bases). Germline V gene data show CDR1 as LNHNV and CDR2 as YYDKDF (reference sequence). This CDR3 spans 16 amino acids. The V and J ends lost 0 bases and 3 bases respectively, with 14 bases between them. As DNA, the CDR3 is TGTGCCACCAGCAGAGATAATATTGCAGGGGACTATGGCTACACCTTC. This translates into CATSRDNIAGDYGYTF.